This T cell receptor (beta chain) was observed in a study of CD8 T cells in Susac syndrome. The authors reverse transcribed roughly 0.5 to 1 ug RNA with random hexamers. Amplification of TCR beta CDR3 used immunoSEQ multiplex PCR across 54 Vbeta and 13 Jbeta. TCRdb used MiXCR to reprocess the immunoSEQ multiplex PCR reads, holding one entry per CDR3 protein. The sample holds about 200,000 distinct CDR3 sequences, roughly 90% seen once. TCR beta sequences were obtained from blood CD8+ and CD4+ T cells. Both CD4+ and CD8+ T cells were negatively isolated, and TEMRA cells underwent FACS enrichment. The specimen was CD8+ T cells from PBMCs. The sequence came from a human donor with multiple sclerosis.

CDR3 protein: CASSRGISYEQYF. CDR3 nucleotide sequence: TGCGCCAGCAGCCGCGGAATCTCCTACGAGCAGTACTTC. This chain links TRBV5-1 with TRBJ2-7; D is uncertain. CDR3 size: 13 residues. V was clipped by 4 bases and J by 0 bases, with 8 bases between them. Germline CDR1 SGHRS, CDR2 YFSETQ.